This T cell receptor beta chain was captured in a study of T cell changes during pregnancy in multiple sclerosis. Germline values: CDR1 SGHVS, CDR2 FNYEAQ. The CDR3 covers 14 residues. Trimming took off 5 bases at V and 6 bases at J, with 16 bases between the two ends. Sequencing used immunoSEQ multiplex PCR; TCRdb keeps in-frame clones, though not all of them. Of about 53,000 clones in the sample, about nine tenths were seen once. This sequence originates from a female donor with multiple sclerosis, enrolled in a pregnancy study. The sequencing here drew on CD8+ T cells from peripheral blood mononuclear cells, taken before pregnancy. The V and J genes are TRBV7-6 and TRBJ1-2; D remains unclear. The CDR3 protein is CASSPTTGSDGYTF. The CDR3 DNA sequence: TGTGCCAGCAGCCCTACTACGGGGTCGGATGGCTACACCTTC.